A single sample gave rise to the 13 T cell receptor beta chains below, sequenced in a study of blood T cell repertoires in COVID-19. Using immunoSEQ multiplex PCR, the repertoire was profiled, and TCRdb retains in-frame clones only, with some absent. The sample lists about 120,000 clones, 60% to 85% occurring once. Sequenced material: peripheral blood. These receptors came from a man aged 70 or older with acute or convalescent COVID-19.

The V and J genes are TRBV4-3 and TRBJ2-2; D possibly corresponds to TRBD1 (5 bases). V lost 1 base and J 6 bases, leaving 24 bases between the germline ends. The V gene's germline CDR1 is LGHNA and CDR2 YSLEER. There are 19 residues in the CDR3. The CDR3 coding sequence is TGCGCCAGCAGCCAAGTAGCTATCGAAAGGGGTCGGTTCCCCGGGGAGCTGTTTTTT. Amino acids: CASSQVAIERGRFPGELFF.

This chain joins TRBV5-1 and TRBJ2-1, with 9 bases fitting TRBD1. The CDR3 length is 15 residues. J gave up 6 bases and V 0 bases, and 4 bases lay outside the gene matches. The germline V gene has CDR1 SGHRS and CDR2 YFSETQ. In nucleotides, the CDR3 is TGCGCCAGCAGCTTGGAGGGACAGGGTACCAATGAGCAGTTCTTC. Translating it yields CASSLEGQGTNEQFF. The complete variable domain, with remaining parts taken from reference TRBV5-1 and TRBJ2-1, reads KAGVTQTPRYLIKTRGQQVTLSCSPISGHRSVSWYQQTPGQGLQFLFEYFSETQRNKGNFPGRFSGRQFSNSRSEMNVSTLELGDSALYLCASSLEGQGTNEQFFGPGTRLTVL.

The chain has TRBV4-1 and TRBJ1-1; D might be TRBD1 (5 bases). Between the trimmed V and J ends, which lost 8 bases and 0 bases, there was a span of 13 bases. The germline V gene encodes CDR1 MGHRA and CDR2 YSYEKL. The CDR3 has 14 residues. CDR3 nucleotides: TGCGCCAGCTCGGCCGGGGGATTGAACACTGAAGCTTTCTTT. This gives the protein CASSAGGLNTEAFF.

This chain connects TRBV15 to TRBJ2-7, with D hard to call. CDR1 is LNHNV, CDR2 YYDKDF, per germline (reference sequence). CDR3 length: 15 amino acids. V dropped 0 bases and J dropped 0 bases, with 9 bases sitting between them. CDR3 in DNA: TGTGCCACCAGCAGAGATCGTACGAGCTCCTACGAGCAGTACTTC. Translating gives CATSRDRTSSYEQYF.

This rearrangement joins TRBV6-1 to TRBJ1-1; D is ambiguous. The CDR3 is 13 residues long. The germline CDR1 and CDR2 sequences are MNHNS and SASEGT. The germline V and J ends were trimmed by 3 bases and 4 bases, with 9 bases remaining between them. CDR3 region: CASSERRSTEAFF. The CDR3 coding sequence is TGTGCCAGCAGTGAGAGGAGATCCACTGAAGCTTTCTTT.

V is TRBV2 and J is TRBJ1-5; 9 positions agree with TRBD1. CDR1 is SNHLY, CDR2 FYNNEI, per germline. The CDR3 runs 15 residues. Germline trimming cut 6 bases from V and 12 bases from J; bases unmatched to any gene: 15. The CDR3 nucleotides read TGTGCCAGCAGCGTTGCGACAGGGGGATCCAGCCTCCAGCATTTT. Translating gives CASSVATGGSSLQHF.

The CDR3 sequence is CASSRNWQGNTEAFF. In DNA, the CDR3 is TGTGCCAGCTCACGCAATTGGCAGGGGAACACTGAAGCTTTCTTT. The chain carries TRBV18 and TRBJ1-1; possible D gene TRBD1, 5 bases. In germline, CDR1 is KGHSH, CDR2 LQKENI. This CDR3 comprises 15 residues. Trimming removed 4 bases at V and 1 base at J, with 13 bases between. The full variable domain, in which reference TRBV18 and TRBJ1-1 provide the parts outside the CDR3, is NAGVMQNPRHLVRRRGQEARLRCSPMKGHSHVYWYRQLPEEGLKFMVYLQKENIIDESGMPKERFSAEFPKEGPSILRIQQVVRGDSAAYFCASSRNWQGNTEAFFGQGTRLTVV.

The chain joins TRBV9 to TRBJ1-1; possible D gene TRBD1, 6 bases. V was shortened by 0 bases and J by 2 bases, with 14 bases between the two germline ends. In germline, CDR1 is SGDLS, CDR2 YYNGEE. There are 16 residues in the CDR3. CDR3 nucleotides: TGTGCCAGCAGCGTAGCCGACAGGATAGTAAACACTGAAGCTTTCTTT. This codes for CASSVADRIVNTEAFF.

This clone has just a few counts. The chain uses TRBV5-1 and TRBJ2-5; TRBD1 aligns across 7 bases. The CDR3 length is 15 residues. The V segment lost 0 bases and the J segment 1 base; nucleotides outside the gene matches: 3. Germline V gene sequence: CDR1 SGHRS, CDR2 YFSETQ. The CDR3 sequence is CASSLEGQTQETQYF. The CDR3 nucleotides are TGCGCCAGCAGCTTGGAGGGACAGACCCAAGAGACCCAGTACTTC.

The chain combines TRBV29-1 with TRBJ1-1; a possible D gene is TRBD1 (6 bases). The germline V gene has CDR1 SQVTM and CDR2 ANQGSEA. The CDR3 totals 12 residues. The V end lost 7 bases, the J end lost 4 bases, and 13 bases lay between the germline ends. In nucleotides, the CDR3 is TGCAGCGGGCGGGGGGGGCTCACTGAAGCTTTCTTT. Encoded protein: CSGRGGLTEAFF.

The V gene is TRBV5-8, the J gene TRBJ1-1; the D is unclear. V lost 3 bases and J lost 4, with 13 bases in between. The CDR3 extends over 14 amino acids. The germline CDR1 and CDR2 sequences are SGHTS and YDEGEE. The CDR3 coding sequence is TGTGCCAGCAGCTGGATTGCGGGTGGCACTGAAGCTTTCTTT. It is translated as CASSWIAGGTEAFF.

This chain joins TRBV30 and TRBJ2-5, with a weak D call TRBD2 (6 bases). CDR3 length: 15 amino acids. V shed 2 bases and J shed 5 bases, with 18 bases lying between them. Per the germline V gene, CDR1 is GTSNPN and CDR2 is SVGIG (reference sequence). This chain's CDR3 is CAWSRGTGAGETQYF. DNA for the CDR3: TGTGCCTGGAGTCGGGGGACCGGGGCGGGCGAGACCCAGTACTTC.

The genes are TRBV19 and TRBJ1-3, with D possibly matching TRBD1 (5 bases). CDR1 is LNHDA, CDR2 SQIVND, per germline (reference sequence). This CDR3 spans 16 amino acids. Between the trimmed V and J ends, which lost 6 bases and 0 bases, there was a span of 15 bases. CDR3 loop: CASRGHSFSSGNTIYF. CDR3 nucleotide sequence: TGTGCCAGTAGGGGGCACAGCTTTTCCTCTGGAAACACCATATATTTT.